The T cell receptor (beta chain) under discussion was sequenced for a study of cytomegalovirus exposure and HLA in healthy donors. The ends lost 0 bases at V and 3 bases at J; junction bases unmatched: 9. This CDR3 has 18 residues. CDR1 is LGHNA and CDR2 is YSLEER in the germline V gene. Some clones are missing from TCRdb's copy, which holds only in-frame ones; the method was immunoSEQ multiplex PCR. The table shows some 98,000 clones, with less than 90% occurring only once. Sequencing was performed on PBMCs. J is TRBJ1-3 and V is TRBV4-3; 9 nucleotides line up with TRBD1. This clonotype was obtained from a man younger than 35 in good health and CMV-seropositive. The CDR3: CASSQDLTGGMGGNTIYF. The CDR3 DNA follows: TGCGCCAGCAGCCAAGACCTGACAGGGGGAATGGGTGGAAACACCATATATTTT.